This T cell receptor (beta chain) appears in the sequencing data of a study of T cells in Graves' hyperthyroidism and ophthalmopathy. Whole-study findings and limits: Among thyroid clonotypes expanded above 0.001, most also appeared in blood.

RNA transcripts served as the template for amplifying TCR beta CDR3 regions. The study used the HTBI primer set for a first-round RT-PCR of the TCR CDR3. A single record per CDR3 protein comes from TCRdb applying MiXCR to the multiplex PCR reads. The sample yields around 340,000 distinct CDR3 sequences, roughly 17% seen once. This clonotype was recorded at least ten times. Its cognate antigen is unknown. Subjects aged 18 to 65 presented with newly diagnosed hyperthyroidism of less than 2 months' duration. Reasons for excluding patients were uncontrolled infection, other autoimmune disease, pregnancy or lactation. Using more than 7.5 ml of fresh peripheral blood, PBMCs were prepared. The receptor was isolated from a man in his thirties or forties with Graves' hyperthyroidism. Sequenced: blood.

CDR3 in amino acids: CASSPQFVPGQGAWSGNTIYF. As DNA, the CDR3 is TGTGCCAGCAGCCCTCAATTCGTCCCGGGACAGGGGGCTTGGTCCGGGAACACCATATATTTT. The V and J genes are TRBV11-2 and TRBJ1-3; 12 nucleotides agree with TRBD1. Per the germline V gene, CDR1 is SGHAT and CDR2 is FQNNGV. The CDR3 totals 21 residues. Losses at the gene ends were 5 bases for V and 7 bases for J; bases not matched to a gene: 24.